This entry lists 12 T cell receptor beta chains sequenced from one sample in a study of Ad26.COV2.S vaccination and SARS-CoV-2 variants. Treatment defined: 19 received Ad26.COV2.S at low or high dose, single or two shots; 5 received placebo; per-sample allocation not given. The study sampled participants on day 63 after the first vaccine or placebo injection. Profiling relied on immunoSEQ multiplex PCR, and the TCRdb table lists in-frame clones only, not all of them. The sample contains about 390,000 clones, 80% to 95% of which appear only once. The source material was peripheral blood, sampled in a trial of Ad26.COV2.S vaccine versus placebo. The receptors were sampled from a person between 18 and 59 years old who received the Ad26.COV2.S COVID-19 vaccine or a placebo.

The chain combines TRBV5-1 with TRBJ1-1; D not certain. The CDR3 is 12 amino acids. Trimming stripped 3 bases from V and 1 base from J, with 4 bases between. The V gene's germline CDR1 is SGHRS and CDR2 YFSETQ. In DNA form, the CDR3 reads TGCGCCAGCAGCTCTCCGAACACTGAAGCTTTCTTT. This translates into CASSSPNTEAFF.

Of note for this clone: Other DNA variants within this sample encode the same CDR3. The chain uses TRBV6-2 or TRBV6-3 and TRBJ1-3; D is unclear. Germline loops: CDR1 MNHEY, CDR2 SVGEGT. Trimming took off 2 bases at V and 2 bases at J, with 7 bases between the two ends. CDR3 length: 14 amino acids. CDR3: CASSYRRAGNTIYF. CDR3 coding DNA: TGTGCCAGCAGTTACCGCCGGGCTGGAAACACCATATATTTT.

The CDR3 region has the DNA TGCGCCAGCAGGGGAGGAGGGGGGCACACTGAAGCTTTCTTT. Translation gives CASRGGGGHTEAFF. The chain is built from TRBV5-1 and TRBJ1-1, with a weak D call TRBD1 (6 bases). Deletions cut 5 bases from V and 3 bases from J, with 14 bases between. The CDR3 length is 14 residues. Germline CDR1 is SGHRS and CDR2 is YFSETQ.

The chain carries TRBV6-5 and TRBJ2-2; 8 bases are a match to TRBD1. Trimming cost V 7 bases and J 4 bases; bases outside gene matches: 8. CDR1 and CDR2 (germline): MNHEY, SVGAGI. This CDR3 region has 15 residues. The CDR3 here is CASTPTQGATGELFF. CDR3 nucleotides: TGTGCCAGCACCCCAACCCAGGGGGCCACCGGGGAGCTGTTTTTT.

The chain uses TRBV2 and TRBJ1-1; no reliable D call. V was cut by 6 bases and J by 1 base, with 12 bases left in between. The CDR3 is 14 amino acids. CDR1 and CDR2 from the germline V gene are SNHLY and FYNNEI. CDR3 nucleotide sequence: TGTGCCAGCAGCCGCTTCCTAACGAACACTGAAGCTTTCTTT. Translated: CASSRFLTNTEAFF. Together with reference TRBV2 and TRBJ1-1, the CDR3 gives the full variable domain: EPEVTQTPSHQVTQMGQEVILRCVPISNHLYFYWYRQILGQKVEFLVSFYNNEISEKSEIFDDQFSVERPDGSNFTLKIRSTKLEDSAMYFCASSRFLTNTEAFFGQGTRLTVV.

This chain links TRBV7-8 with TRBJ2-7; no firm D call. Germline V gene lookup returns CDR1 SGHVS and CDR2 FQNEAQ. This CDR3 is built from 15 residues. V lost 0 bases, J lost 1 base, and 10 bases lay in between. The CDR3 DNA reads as TGTGCCAGCAGCTTAGCGCAGGCCGCTTCCTACGAGCAGTACTTC. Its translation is CASSLAQAASYEQYF.

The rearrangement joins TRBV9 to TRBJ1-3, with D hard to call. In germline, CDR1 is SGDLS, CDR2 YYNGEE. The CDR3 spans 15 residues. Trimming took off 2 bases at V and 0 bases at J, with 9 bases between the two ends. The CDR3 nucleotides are TGTGCCAGCAGCGTTACAGCTAACTCTGGAAACACCATATATTTT. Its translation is CASSVTANSGNTIYF.

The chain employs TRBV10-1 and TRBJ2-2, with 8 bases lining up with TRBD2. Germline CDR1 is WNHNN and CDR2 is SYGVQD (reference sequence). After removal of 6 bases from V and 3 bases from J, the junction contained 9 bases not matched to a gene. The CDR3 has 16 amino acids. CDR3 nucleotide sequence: TGCGCCAGCAGATCGGGGGGGGCGTTGGACACCGGGGAGCTGTTTTTT. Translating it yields CASRSGGALDTGELFF.

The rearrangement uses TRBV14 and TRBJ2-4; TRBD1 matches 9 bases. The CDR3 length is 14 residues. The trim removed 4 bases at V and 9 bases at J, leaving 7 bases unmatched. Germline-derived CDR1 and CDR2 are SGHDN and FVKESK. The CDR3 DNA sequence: TGTGCCAGCAGCCTACGGACAGGGGATGGCATTCAGTACTTC. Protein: CASSLRTGDGIQYF.

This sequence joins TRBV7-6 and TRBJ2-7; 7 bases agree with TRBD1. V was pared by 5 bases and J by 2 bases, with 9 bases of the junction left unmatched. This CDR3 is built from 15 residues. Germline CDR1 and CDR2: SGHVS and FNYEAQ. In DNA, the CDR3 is TGTGCCAGCAGCCCCGGGACAGCACTAGCCTACGAGCAGTACTTC. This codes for CASSPGTALAYEQYF. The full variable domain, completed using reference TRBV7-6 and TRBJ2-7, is GAGVSQSPRYKVTKRGQDVALRCDPISGHVSLYWYRQALGQGPEFLTYFNYEAQQDKSGLPNDRFSAERPEGSISTLTIQRTEQRDSAMYRCASSPGTALAYEQYFGPGTRLTVT.

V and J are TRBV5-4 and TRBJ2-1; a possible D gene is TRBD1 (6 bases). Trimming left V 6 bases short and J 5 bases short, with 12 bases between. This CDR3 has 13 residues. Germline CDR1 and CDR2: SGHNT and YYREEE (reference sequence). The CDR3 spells CASKDRRNNEQFF. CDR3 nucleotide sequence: TGTGCCAGCAAGGACAGAAGAAACAATGAGCAGTTCTTC.

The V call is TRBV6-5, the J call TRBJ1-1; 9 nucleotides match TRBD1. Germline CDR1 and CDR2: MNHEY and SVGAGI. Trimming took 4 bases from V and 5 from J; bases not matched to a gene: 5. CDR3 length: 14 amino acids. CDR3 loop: CASSSDRGVTEAFF. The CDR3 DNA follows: TGTGCCAGCAGTTCCGACAGGGGGGTGACTGAAGCTTTCTTT.